The clone carrying this TCR beta chain turned up a few times. With a far larger clone one base away, a read error is the likely cause. Other DNA sequences from this sample encode an identical CDR3 as well. These data belong to a study of CD8+ T cells in alopecia areata. RNA extraction was followed by reverse transcription into cDNA, which acted as the sequencing template. Assay: immunoSEQ multiplex PCR; the TCRdb copy retains only in-frame clones and omits some. The sample lists more than 90,000 clones; more than 30% were seen once. The germline V gene encodes CDR1 SGHNT and CDR2 YYREEE (reference sequence). The CDR3 has 15 residues. J gave up 5 bases and V 4 bases, and 10 bases lay outside the gene matches.

The sample consisted of CD4+ T cells sorted from blood. The rearrangement links TRBV5-4 to TRBJ2-5, with TRBD1 matching 8 bases. The TCR comes from a human donor with alopecia areata. CDR3 protein: CASSPEGQGRETQYF. CDR3 in DNA: TGTGCCAGCAGCCCGGAAGGACAGGGACGGGAGACCCAGTACTTC.